The 32 T cell receptor beta chains below all came from one sample that was sequenced in a study of blood T cell repertoires in COVID-19. Repertoires were generated with immunoSEQ multiplex PCR, while TCRdb's copy carries only in-frame clones and drops some. The sample has around 200,000 clones; more than 75% are singletons. The sequenced sample was peripheral blood. The source of these receptors is a woman younger than 35 who had recovered from COVID-19.

The J gene is TRBJ1-2, the V gene TRBV6-5; D is uncertain. This CDR3 region has 13 residues. CDR1 and CDR2 (germline): MNHEY, SVGAGI. Between the trimmed V and J ends, which lost 6 bases and 4 bases, there was a span of 12 bases. CDR3 loop: CASSRAGFYGYTF. The CDR3, as DNA: TGTGCCAGCAGCCGGGCGGGGTTCTATGGCTACACCTTC.

The V gene is TRBV7-8, the J gene TRBJ2-4, with a weak D call TRBD1 (5 bases). The CDR3 has 14 residues. The V gene lost 7 bases and the J gene lost 6 bases, with 16 bases spanning the gap. Per germline, CDR1 SGHVS and CDR2 FQNEAQ. CDR3 sequence: CASKDQTETNIQYF. The CDR3 DNA is TGTGCCAGCAAGGACCAGACAGAGACAAACATTCAGTACTTC.

J is TRBJ1-2 and V is TRBV4-3, with 8 bases fitting TRBD1. The CDR3 spans 16 residues. The germline CDR1 and CDR2 sequences are LGHNA and YSLEER. V was pared by 4 bases and J by 8 bases, with 15 bases of the junction left unmatched. The CDR3 region is CASSLAPDRGPEGYTF. The DNA of the CDR3 is TGCGCCAGCAGCCTCGCCCCCGACAGGGGCCCTGAGGGCTACACCTTC.

The genes are TRBV5-6 and TRBJ2-2; 11 positions match TRBD1. This CDR3 region has 16 residues. J gave up 5 bases and V 5 bases, and 8 bases lay outside the gene matches. Looked up from germline, CDR1 is SGHDT and CDR2 is YYEEEE. The CDR3 coding sequence is TGTGCCAGCAGTTACACGGACAGGGGGCTAACCGGGGAGCTGTTTTTT. Its translation: CASSYTDRGLTGELFF.

This clone was observed a single time. The J gene is TRBJ2-1, the V gene TRBV19; the match to TRBD1 covers 7 bases. Germline V lookup: CDR1 LNHDA, CDR2 SQIVND (reference sequence). The CDR3 contains 15 residues. With V trimmed by 4 bases and J by 4 bases, 7 bases remained unmatched. The CDR3, as DNA: TGTGCCAGTAGTAATAGAGGGGGCGGTTACAATGAGCAGTTCTTC. Protein: CASSNRGGGYNEQFF.

This clone was seen once. The rearrangement links TRBV7-2 to TRBJ2-2; 7 bases fit TRBD1. Unmatched junction bases numbered 4, after V lost 2 bases and J lost 7 bases. Per germline, CDR1 SGHTA and CDR2 FQGNSA. The CDR3 is made up of 14 amino acids. As DNA, the CDR3 is TGTGCCAGCAGCTTAAGGGGGCCGGTCGGGGAGCTGTTTTTT. The encoded protein is CASSLRGPVGELFF.

This chain uses TRBV24-1 with TRBJ2-2, with D tentatively TRBD2 (6 bases). Trimming left V 3 bases short and J 6 bases short, with 19 bases between. The CDR3 runs to 17 residues. Germline CDR1 is KGHDR and CDR2 is SFDVKD. The CDR3, as DNA: TGTGCCACCAGTGATCCAGGTCGGGGGAAGAAACCCGGGGAGCTGTTTTTT. This translates into CATSDPGRGKKPGELFF.

Note on this clone: In the same sample, other DNA sequences code for this CDR3. The V call is TRBV7-2, the J call TRBJ1-2; no reliable D call. The CDR3 length is 13 residues. With 2 bases removed from V and 8 bases from J, the gap between germline ends came to 12 bases. The germline V gene encodes CDR1 SGHTA and CDR2 FQGNSA. CDR3 nucleotides: TGTGCCAGCAGCTTAACCGGCGGTGGAGGCTACACCTTC. Amino acid sequence: CASSLTGGGGYTF.

The gene calls are TRBV6-2 or TRBV6-3 and TRBJ2-1; possibly TRBD2 for D (6 bases). Between the trimmed V and J ends, which lost 5 bases and 8 bases, there was a span of 16 bases. From germline, CDR1 is MNHEY and CDR2 SVGEGT. The CDR3 contains 14 residues. CDR3 amino acids: CASSPHRLEDEQFF. The CDR3 DNA sequence: TGTGCCAGCAGTCCACACAGACTAGAGGATGAGCAGTTCTTC.

The genes are TRBV19 and TRBJ2-2; 13 bases are shared with TRBD2. V gave up 6 bases and J gave up 13 bases; unmatched junction bases: 20. Germline V lookup: CDR1 LNHDA, CDR2 SQIVND (reference sequence). This CDR3 comprises 18 residues. CDR3 nucleotides: TGTGCCAGTAGAAAAGGGGGGACTAGCGGGACTACGACGGGGACGCTGTTTTTT. Its protein is CASRKGGTSGTTTGTLFF.

This rearrangement joins TRBV9 to TRBJ2-7; 8 bases map to TRBD2. J was trimmed by 0 bases and V by 2 bases; bases with no gene match: 4. The CDR3 runs 15 residues. Per germline, CDR1 SGDLS and CDR2 YYNGEE. This CDR3 reads CASSVDGTSSYEQYF. CDR3 nucleotide sequence: TGTGCCAGCAGCGTGGATGGGACTAGCTCCTACGAGCAGTACTTC.

The rearrangement joins TRBV7-2 to TRBJ2-7; 11 bases are shared with TRBD2. Trimming cost V 1 base and J 0 bases; bases outside gene matches: 8. The CDR3 sequence is 18 residues long. CDR1 is SGHTA and CDR2 is FQGNSA in the germline V gene. The CDR3 region is CASSLELAGVASSYEQYF. CDR3 coding DNA: TGTGCCAGCAGCTTAGAACTAGCGGGGGTGGCTAGCTCCTACGAGCAGTACTTC.

This chain joins TRBV6-2 or TRBV6-3 and TRBJ1-5, with 8 bases fitting TRBD1. The CDR3 extends over 17 amino acids. The ends lost 5 bases at V and 1 base at J; junction bases unmatched: 10. CDR1 is MNHEY and CDR2 is SVGEGT in the germline V gene. The CDR3 region has the DNA TGTGCCAGCAGTAGGACAGGGAATCGGATAAGCAATCAGCCCCAGCATTTT. It codes for CASSRTGNRISNQPQHF.

This clone occurred a few times. The chain joins TRBV7-9 to TRBJ2-3; TRBD2 is a possible D gene (6 bases). The length of the CDR3 is 14 residues. Trimming shortened V by 3 bases and J by 5 bases, and 12 bases separated the two germline ends. CDR1 and CDR2 from the germline V gene are SEHNR and FQNEAQ (reference sequence). As DNA, the CDR3 is TGTGCCAGCAGCTTGCCGGGACTTCTAGATACGCAGTATTTT. The encoded protein is CASSLPGLLDTQYF.

This rearrangement joins TRBV12-3 or TRBV12-4 to TRBJ1-4, with D uncertain. CDR3 length: 12 amino acids. V was shortened by 3 bases and J by 7 bases, with 6 bases between the two germline ends. CDR3 sequence: CASSFGGEKLFF. The DNA for the CDR3 is TGTGCCAGCAGTTTCGGAGGTGAAAAACTGTTTTTT.

The chain couples TRBV7-9 to TRBJ2-7; tentatively, D is TRBD1 (5 bases). This CDR3 has 15 amino acids. The V gene's germline CDR1 is SEHNR and CDR2 FQNEAQ (reference sequence). Trimming took off 2 bases at V and 3 bases at J, with 14 bases between the two ends. This CDR3 is CASSLRSDSSYEQYF. DNA for the CDR3: TGTGCCAGCAGCTTACGTTCCGACAGTAGCTACGAGCAGTACTTC.

As DNA, the CDR3 is TGTGCCAGCAGCTCCCGACAGGGGGCCGTTTATGGCTACACCTTC. Its protein product is CASSSRQGAVYGYTF. The chain couples TRBV9 to TRBJ1-2; 10 nucleotides align to TRBD1. Germline loops: CDR1 SGDLS, CDR2 YYNGEE. V shed 4 bases and J 5 bases; nucleotides not matched to a gene: 8. The CDR3 runs 15 residues.

The rearrangement uses TRBV11-2 and TRBJ1-2, with 9 bases fitting TRBD1. Looked up from germline, CDR1 is SGHAT and CDR2 is FQNNGV. V lost 4 bases, J lost 8 bases, and 8 bases stayed unmatched. The CDR3 runs to 14 residues. The CDR3 DNA follows: TGTGCCAGCAGCTCAGCCGGGACAGGGTTCGGCTACACCTTC. As protein: CASSSAGTGFGYTF.

The DNA of the CDR3 is TGCGCCAGCAGCTTCAGGGAGAACACTGAAGCTTTCTTT. Translating it yields CASSFRENTEAFF. The gene calls are TRBV5-1 and TRBJ1-1, with a tentative D call TRBD1 (5 bases). Germline CDR1 SGHRS, CDR2 YFSETQ. The CDR3 covers 13 residues. V lost 2 bases to trimming and J lost 1 base, with 6 bases between them.

Comment on this clone: The same CDR3 is also encoded by other DNA sequences in this sample. The CDR3 bases are TGTGCCAGCAGTGAAGGGACAGGGGGTTCCTACGAGCAGTACGTC. Protein: CASSEGTGGSYEQYV. The J gene is TRBJ2-7, the V gene TRBV6-1; TRBD1 matches 10 bases. V trimming: 1 base; J trimming: 1 base; junction bases outside the gene matches: 1. The CDR3 spans 15 residues. Germline assignment: CDR1 MNHNS and CDR2 SASEGT.

The CDR3 region is CASSLKTGGGEKLFF. CDR3 nucleotide sequence: TGTGCCAGCAGCTTAAAGACAGGGGGCGGTGAAAAACTGTTTTTT. This chain uses TRBV13 with TRBJ1-4; 10 nucleotides match TRBD1. CDR3 size: 15 residues. V trimming: 2 bases; J trimming: 7 bases; junction bases outside the gene matches: 4. Germline V gene lookup returns CDR1 PRHDT and CDR2 FYEKMQ (reference sequence).

The chain employs TRBV6-5 and TRBJ2-2; 7 bases are a match to TRBD1. The CDR3 length is 15 residues. The germline V gene has CDR1 MNHEY and CDR2 SVGAGI. V trimming: 11 bases; J trimming: 5 bases; junction bases outside the gene matches: 14. DNA of the CDR3: TGTGCCGGGACCGGGACAGAAAAAGAAACCGGGGAGCTGTTTTTT. Its protein is CAGTGTEKETGELFF.

This rearrangement joins TRBV27 to TRBJ2-7; a weak D match, TRBD2 (5 bases). Germline CDR1 is MNHEY and CDR2 is SMNVEV (reference sequence). The CDR3 has 14 residues. Trimming took off 5 bases at V and 6 bases at J, with 17 bases between the two ends. CDR3 nucleotide sequence: TGTGCCAGCAGTCCCATAAGGGCCGCGGGCGAGCAGTACGTC. Protein product: CASSPIRAAGEQYV.

Only a few counts were recorded for this clone. A much larger clone lies one base from this, so it may be a read error. The same CDR3 is also encoded by other DNA sequences in this sample. This chain links TRBV29-1 with TRBJ1-2; TRBD1 matches at 12 bases. After removal of 6 bases from V and 4 bases from J, the junction contained 6 bases not matched to a gene. This CDR3 spans 14 amino acids. Germline V gives CDR1 SQVTM, CDR2 ANQGSEA. CDR3 protein: CSVSGTGGFYGYTF. The CDR3 nucleotides read TGCAGCGTCTCCGGGACAGGGGGCTTCTATGGCTACACCTTC.

This chain uses TRBV4-3 with TRBJ1-1, with D possibly matching TRBD1 (5 bases). CDR3 length equals 14 residues. V was trimmed by 5 bases and J by 3 bases, leaving 13 bases between them. Germline V gives CDR1 LGHNA, CDR2 YSLEER. The CDR3 DNA reads TGCGCCAGCAGCGAAGCGACAGAGCACACTGAAGCTTTCTTT. Protein product: CASSEATEHTEAFF.

The chain joins TRBV2 to TRBJ2-2; 12 bases match TRBD2. Germline V gene sequence: CDR1 SNHLY, CDR2 FYNNEI. CDR3 length equals 17 residues. Unmatched junction bases numbered 5, after V lost 6 bases and J lost 0 bases. The CDR3 DNA reads TGTGCCAGCAGAGGTCTAGCGGGGGGGACGAACACCGGGGAGCTGTTTTTT. As protein: CASRGLAGGTNTGELFF.

The chain links TRBV10-3 to TRBJ2-7, with 8 bases identical to TRBD1. Germline V gene sequence: CDR1 ENHRY, CDR2 SYGVKD. J lost 2 bases, V lost 3 bases, and 6 bases had no gene match. The CDR3 covers 15 residues. The CDR3 DNA sequence: TGTGCCATCAGTGACGGGGACAGGTGGGCCTACGAGCAGTACTTC. Translating it yields CAISDGDRWAYEQYF.

The chain carries TRBV5-5 and TRBJ2-7; 7 nucleotides line up with TRBD2. This CDR3 comprises 13 residues. Germline assignment: CDR1 SGHKS and CDR2 YYEKEE (reference sequence). Unmatched junction bases numbered 0, after V lost 1 base and J lost 2 bases. The CDR3 region is CASSLTSAYEQYV. Here the CDR3 DNA reads TGTGCCAGCAGCTTGACTAGCGCCTACGAGCAGTACGTC.

This chain uses TRBV12-3 or TRBV12-4 with TRBJ2-7; D ambiguous. V was trimmed by 5 bases and J by 6 bases, leaving 11 bases between them. The CDR3 length is 12 residues. The CDR3 here is CASSKPPSEQYF. The CDR3 region has the DNA TGTGCCAGCAGTAAGCCCCCGTCCGAGCAGTACTTC.

Remarks on this clone: This sample also contains other DNA sequences that code for the same CDR3. This chain connects TRBV9 to TRBJ2-5; 13 bases agree with TRBD2. Per the germline V gene, CDR1 is SGDLS and CDR2 is YYNGEE. CDR3 length: 16 amino acids. Losses at the gene ends were 0 bases for V and 1 base for J; bases not matched to a gene: 0. CDR3 amino acids: CASSVGTSGGQETQYF. The CDR3, as DNA: TGTGCCAGCAGCGTAGGGACTAGCGGGGGCCAAGAGACCCAGTACTTC.

The chain links TRBV3-1 (or the pseudogene TRBV3-2) to TRBJ2-3; TRBD1 aligns across 8 bases. Germline V lookup: CDR1 LGHDT, CDR2 YNNKEL (reference sequence). V shed 5 bases and J 4 bases; nucleotides not matched to a gene: 2. This CDR3 has 13 residues. The CDR3, as DNA: TGTGCCAGCAGCGCGACAGGGGCAGATACGCAGTATTTT. It encodes CASSATGADTQYF.

This chain links TRBV5-6 with TRBJ2-3; D unclear. V was trimmed by 3 bases and J by 0 bases, leaving 2 bases between them. CDR1 and CDR2 (germline): SGHDT, YYEEEE. There are 12 residues in the CDR3. CDR3 residues: CASSSSTDTQYF. CDR3 DNA: TGTGCCAGCAGCTCAAGCACAGATACGCAGTATTTT.